The 12 T cell receptor beta chains presented below share a single source sample, sequenced in a study of long-term antiretroviral therapy in people with HIV (dated by TCRdb to about 2022). The immunoSEQ hsTCRB v3.0 assay was used at survey level resolution to sequence the TRB variable region. TCRdb provides this immuneACCESS table in a form limited to in-frame rearrangements. Some clones are lacking; in checked studies, under half of them reflect an unresolved V gene, and why the rest are absent is not known. A total of roughly 40,000 clones appear in this sample, 70% to 90% of them only once. The ten largest clones take up less than 4.5% of the sample. Material: unsorted PBMCs, obtained 1.2 years after starting antiretroviral therapy. The receptors shown here come from a woman aged 45-59 years with HIV.

The V gene is TRBV6-1, the J gene TRBJ1-6; the match to TRBD1 covers 7 bases. The germline V gene encodes CDR1 MNHNS and CDR2 SASEGT. V gave up 10 bases and J gave up 14 bases; unmatched junction bases: 14. The CDR3 is 13 amino acids. This chain's CDR3 is CAMLGDSEISLHF. CDR3 DNA: TGTGCCATGCTTGGGGACAGCGAGATCTCCCTCCACTTT.

The chain is built from TRBV6-5 and TRBJ2-7; TRBD1 matches 11 bases. Trimming took 4 bases from V and 3 from J; bases not matched to a gene: 2. From germline, CDR1 is MNHEY and CDR2 SVGAGI. The CDR3 loop spans 14 amino acids. The CDR3 coding sequence is TGTGCCAGCAGTTTCGGGACAGGGGGCTACGAGCAGTACTTC. Residues: CASSFGTGGYEQYF.

The rearrangement links TRBV6-5 to TRBJ1-2; 9 bases are a match to TRBD1. CDR1 MNHEY and CDR2 SVGAGI come from the germline V gene. With 6 bases clipped from V and 7 bases from J, the junction kept 3 bases outside the gene matches. The CDR3 length is 12 residues. For the CDR3, the DNA is TGTGCCAGCAGCTGGACAGGGGTTGGCTACACCTTC. Translation gives CASSWTGVGYTF.

This clone was observed once. The V gene is TRBV7-9, the J gene TRBJ1-1; no definite D call. Between the trimmed V and J ends, which lost 5 bases and 0 bases, there was a span of 10 bases. This CDR3 region has 14 residues. Germline V gene data show CDR1 as SEHNR and CDR2 as FQNEAQ (reference sequence). The CDR3 bases are TGTGCCAGCAGCGTCCCTGGGATGAACACTGAAGCTTTCTTT. Amino acid sequence: CASSVPGMNTEAFF.

The chain uses TRBV7-9 and TRBJ2-7; D is uncertain. The CDR3 contains 15 residues. Trimming left V 5 bases short and J 2 bases short, with 16 bases between. CDR1 and CDR2 (germline): SEHNR, FQNEAQ (reference sequence). The CDR3 is CASSPTTPTTYEQYF. The CDR3 nucleotides read TGTGCCAGCAGCCCTACGACACCTACAACCTACGAGCAGTACTTC.

V and J are TRBV9 and TRBJ2-2; 11 bases fit TRBD1. With 3 bases clipped from V and 7 bases from J, the junction kept 8 bases outside the gene matches. This CDR3 is built from 16 residues. Germline V gene lookup returns CDR1 SGDLS and CDR2 YYNGEE. The CDR3 nucleotides read TGTGCCAGCAGCGGAGGGGGGACAGGGGGAATCGGGGAGCTGTTTTTT. Its protein product is CASSGGGTGGIGELFF.

The rearrangement links TRBV19 to TRBJ1-4, with 7 positions matching TRBD1. The CDR3 has 16 amino acids. Germline trimming cut 5 bases from V and 2 bases from J; bases unmatched to any gene: 8. CDR1 and CDR2 from the germline V gene are LNHDA and SQIVND (reference sequence). CDR3 bases: TGTGCCAGTAGTCTCCGGGACAGCCCCACTAATGAAAAACTGTTTTTT. Translation gives CASSLRDSPTNEKLFF.

The chain employs TRBV19 and TRBJ2-5; TRBD1 matches at 7 bases. The CDR3 totals 13 residues. Germline CDR1 reads LNHDA; CDR2 reads SQIVND (reference sequence). Unmatched junction bases numbered 5, after V lost 8 bases and J lost 2 bases. The CDR3 nucleotides are TGTGCCAGTGCATGGGACAGTCAAGAGACCCAGTACTTC. It is translated as CASAWDSQETQYF.

The chain employs TRBV29-1 and TRBJ1-1; D unclear. Germline assignment: CDR1 SQVTM and CDR2 ANQGSEA. Trimming pared 1 base from V and 1 base from J, leaving 16 bases between. CDR3 size: 16 residues. This chain's CDR3 is CSVEGSPAMANTEAFF. The CDR3 DNA sequence: TGCAGCGTTGAAGGGAGCCCCGCGATGGCGAACACTGAAGCTTTCTTT.

This chain joins TRBV27 and TRBJ2-1; 11 bases are a match to TRBD1. Trimming cost V 4 bases and J 8 bases; bases outside gene matches: 4. The CDR3 spans 14 residues. Germline V lookup: CDR1 MNHEY, CDR2 SMNVEV (reference sequence). The CDR3: CASSSDRGQDEQFF. The CDR3 DNA reads as TGTGCCAGCAGTTCGGACAGGGGGCAGGATGAGCAGTTCTTC.

The gene calls are TRBV7-2 and TRBJ1-1; D remains ambiguous. Germline loops: CDR1 SGHTA, CDR2 FQGNSA. The CDR3 consists of 15 residues. Between the trimmed V and J ends, which lost 2 bases and 0 bases, there was a span of 10 bases. For the CDR3, the DNA is TGTGCCAGCAGCTTAAGCCGGAACATGAACACTGAAGCTTTCTTT. This encodes CASSLSRNMNTEAFF.

The chain is built from TRBV6-5 and TRBJ2-5; TRBD1 is a possible D gene (5 bases). Germline V gene data show CDR1 as MNHEY and CDR2 as SVGAGI. Between the trimmed V and J ends, which lost 6 bases and 2 bases, there was a span of 13 bases. The CDR3 covers 14 residues. CDR3 nucleotide sequence: TGTGCCAGCAGCTTGACAGCTCCACAAGAGACCCAGTACTTC. Its translation: CASSLTAPQETQYF.